These 24 T cell receptor beta chains were sequenced from one sample in a study of response to subunit inactivated influenza vaccine. TCRdb reprocessed the RT-PCR reads via MiXCR and lists one record per CDR3 protein. Of over 400,000 distinct CDR3 sequences in the sample, roughly 13% were seen once. Sequencing used PBMCs from blood, obtained about 40 days after vaccination. These receptors all stem from a man aged 50 to 60 who received an inactivated influenza vaccine.

This rearrangement joins TRBV24-1 to TRBJ2-3, with 9 nucleotides matching TRBD1. V was clipped by 4 bases and J by 4 bases; unmatched bases: 8. Germline V gene sequence: CDR1 KGHDR, CDR2 SFDVKD. CDR3 length: 16 residues. CDR3 in DNA: TGTGCCACCAGTGACCGGGGACAGGGAGGAGCAGATACGCAGTATTTT. It translates to CATSDRGQGGADTQYF.

In this sample, this clonotype turned up a few times. This chain connects TRBV30 to TRBJ1-5, with D unclear. From germline, CDR1 is GTSNPN and CDR2 SVGIG (reference sequence). CDR3 length equals 12 residues. Trimming took off 5 bases at V and 5 bases at J, with 10 bases between the two ends. CDR3 DNA sequence: TGTGCCTGGGACCGGGAGGATCAGCCCCAGCATTTT. It is translated as CAWDREDQPQHF.

J is TRBJ2-7 and V is TRBV6-1, with TRBD1 identical over 7 bases. The CDR3 contains 13 residues. Germline lookup yields CDR1 MNHNS and CDR2 SASEGT. V lost 6 bases, J lost 6 bases, and 8 bases stayed unmatched. The CDR3 DNA sequence: TGTGCCAGCAGCCAAAACAGGGGTGGCGAGCAGTACTTC. It translates to CASSQNRGGEQYF.

The chain has TRBV5-1 and TRBJ2-3; TRBD2 matches at 10 bases. V shed 3 bases and J 0 bases; nucleotides not matched to a gene: 4. The CDR3 is 16 amino acids. Germline CDR1 reads SGHRS; CDR2 reads YFSETQ. The CDR3 DNA sequence: TGCGCCAGCAGCTACTGGACTAGCGGAAGCACAGATACGCAGTATTTT. Translating gives CASSYWTSGSTDTQYF.

This clonotype was found a few times. The chain combines TRBV5-4 with TRBJ1-2, with 7 bases lining up with TRBD1. V shed 2 bases, J shed 1 base, and the junction held 2 bases outside the gene matches. This CDR3 spans 14 amino acids. Germline V lookup: CDR1 SGHNT, CDR2 YYREEE (reference sequence). The CDR3 coding sequence is TGTGCCAGCAGCTTTAACAGGGGTAACTATGGCTACACCTTC. Residues: CASSFNRGNYGYTF. The entire variable domain, with the rest obtained from reference TRBV5-4 and TRBJ1-2, is as follows: ETGVTQSPTHLIKTRGQQVTLRCSSQSGHNTVSWYQQALGQGPQFIFQYYREEENGRGNFPPRFSGLQFPNYSSELNVNALELDDSALYLCASSFNRGNYGYTFGSGTRLTVV.

In the case of this clonotype: A read error may explain this, as a much larger clone is one base away. This chain links TRBV12-3 or TRBV12-4 with TRBJ2-5; D is possibly TRBD1 (7 bases). The V end lost 7 bases, the J end lost 4 bases, and 19 bases lay between the germline ends. This CDR3 is 15 amino acids long. As DNA, the CDR3 is TGTGCCAGCAATCTCTTCAGGGGGGCCGTAGAGACCCAGTACTTC. Protein: CASNLFRGAVETQYF.

This clonotype was seen only once. V gene TRBV7-3 combines with J gene TRBJ2-3; the D gene is possibly TRBD1 (6 bases). Germline V gene lookup returns CDR1 SGHTA and CDR2 FQGTGA. CDR3 length equals 15 residues. Trimming removed 5 bases at V and 5 bases at J, with 17 bases between. The CDR3: CASSESGGAGDTQYF. In DNA, the CDR3 is TGTGCCAGCAGCGAGAGTGGGGGCGCGGGAGATACGCAGTATTTT.

This rearrangement joins TRBV15 to TRBJ2-2; D unclear. This CDR3 has 15 amino acids. V was cut by 10 bases and J by 4 bases, with 19 bases left in between. The germline CDR1 and CDR2 sequences are LNHNV and YYDKDF (reference sequence). Here the CDR3 DNA reads TGTGCCATCCCCACCCCGGGTCAAATCACCGGGGAGCTGTTTTTT. Translating gives CAIPTPGQITGELFF. Full variable domain (missing parts from reference TRBV15 and TRBJ2-2): DAMVIQNPRYQVTQFGKPVTLSCSQTLNHNVMYWYQQKSSQAPKLLFHYYDKDFNNEADTPDNFQSRRPNTSFCFLDIRSPGLGDTAMYLCAIPTPGQITGELFFGEGSRLTVL.

This chain connects TRBV6-1 to TRBJ2-2; 7 nucleotides agree with TRBD1. V was pared by 6 bases and J by 2 bases, with 6 bases of the junction left unmatched. CDR3 length equals 15 residues. Per germline, CDR1 MNHNS and CDR2 SASEGT. CDR3 in amino acids: CASSFTGVNTGELFF. For the CDR3, the DNA is TGTGCCAGCAGCTTCACAGGGGTAAACACCGGGGAGCTGTTTTTT.

Concerning this clonotype: The junction departs from germline at one end; a sequencing error may be responsible. The rearrangement uses TRBV20-1 and TRBJ2-2; D may be TRBD1 (6 bases). This CDR3 has 13 amino acids. The germline V gene has CDR1 DFQATT and CDR2 SNEGSKA (reference sequence). The CDR3 DNA reads as TGCAGTGCTAGGGGGGCCAGCACCGAGGAGCTGTTTTTC. Translated, it gives CSARGASTEELFF.

In its sample, this clonotype was seen a few times. J is TRBJ2-3 and V is TRBV2; 9 bases fit TRBD1. Germline CDR1 reads SNHLY; CDR2 reads FYNNEI. The CDR3 runs to 14 residues. With V trimmed by 8 bases and J by 4 bases, 7 bases remained unmatched. The CDR3 DNA sequence: TGTGCCAGCCTTGGGACAGGGAGACCAGATACGCAGTATTTT. Protein product: CASLGTGRPDTQYF.

The chain employs TRBV20-1 and TRBJ1-5; weak D call: TRBD1 (6 bases). V dropped 7 bases and J dropped 6 bases, with 13 bases sitting between them. In germline, CDR1 is DFQATT, CDR2 SNEGSKA (reference sequence). The CDR3 runs 12 residues. The CDR3, as DNA: TGCAGTGTGGGGGCGTTGGGTCAGCCCCAGCATTTT. This encodes CSVGALGQPQHF.

The chain uses TRBV24-1 and TRBJ2-1, with 8 bases matching TRBD2. Germline V gives CDR1 KGHDR, CDR2 SFDVKD. V dropped 4 bases and J dropped 8; count of bases not matched to a gene: 9. This CDR3 comprises 15 residues. The CDR3 bases are TGTGCCACCAGTGAGTTAGCGGGGTCTTTGGATGAGCAGTTCTTC. Its translation: CATSELAGSLDEQFF.

This clonotype was recorded many times. This chain joins TRBV12-3 or TRBV12-4 and TRBJ2-1; TRBD2 might be the D (5 bases). The CDR3 covers 15 residues. The V gene lost 6 bases and the J gene lost 1 base, with 13 bases spanning the gap. The DNA for the CDR3 is TGTGCCAGCAGGGAACTACTAGGGTCCTACAATGAGCAGTTCTTC. This translates into CASRELLGSYNEQFF.

The V and J genes are TRBV12-3 or TRBV12-4 and TRBJ2-4, with no clear D. The V gene lost 1 base and the J gene lost 1 base, with 11 bases spanning the gap. The CDR3 has 16 residues. The CDR3 region has the DNA TGTGCCAGCAGTTTAGTTCCAGGTCGGGCCAAAAACATTCAGTACTTC. This sequence encodes CASSLVPGRAKNIQYF.

V gene TRBV7-2 combines with J gene TRBJ2-1, with a tentative D call TRBD2 (7 bases). CDR1 is SGHTA, CDR2 FQGNSA, per germline. The CDR3 consists of 13 residues. Trimming removed 8 bases from V and 8 bases from J, with 16 bases in between. The CDR3: CASSKGGAHEQFF. The CDR3 coding sequence is TGTGCCAGCTCCAAGGGGGGGGCTCATGAGCAGTTCTTC.

This rearrangement joins TRBV5-4 to TRBJ2-1; D assignment may be TRBD1 or TRBD2 (6 bases each). The CDR3 is made up of 14 amino acids. Trimming took 5 bases from V and 5 from J, leaving 14 bases between them. Germline V gene data show CDR1 as SGHNT and CDR2 as YYREEE (reference sequence). The CDR3 here is CASSRNGGNNEQFF. The CDR3 nucleotides are TGTGCCAGCAGTCGAAACGGGGGCAACAATGAGCAGTTCTTC.

V usage is TRBV29-1 and J usage is TRBJ2-1; D is ambiguous. V lost 3 bases, J lost 3 bases, and 12 bases lay in between. This CDR3 region has 14 residues. CDR1 is SQVTM, CDR2 ANQGSEA, per germline. The CDR3 protein is CSVDSQERYNEQFF. The DNA of the CDR3 is TGCAGCGTTGACAGCCAGGAACGCTACAATGAGCAGTTCTTC.

The chain combines TRBV9 with TRBJ2-5, with D perhaps given as TRBD1 or TRBD2 (5 bases each). The CDR3 covers 14 residues. V dropped 6 bases and J dropped 5 bases, with 17 bases sitting between them. From germline, CDR1 is SGDLS and CDR2 YYNGEE. Written as DNA, the CDR3 is TGTGCCAGCATCGTCGGGACGCTCGGCGAGACCCAGTACTTC. Its protein product is CASIVGTLGETQYF.

This chain connects TRBV20-1 to TRBJ2-4, with D possibly matching TRBD2 (5 bases). Trimming removed 6 bases from V and 4 bases from J, with 13 bases in between. The germline V gene has CDR1 DFQATT and CDR2 SNEGSKA (reference sequence). This CDR3 comprises 13 residues. The CDR3 loop is CSAISVEKNIQYF. As DNA, the CDR3 is TGCAGTGCAATTAGCGTGGAAAAAAACATTCAGTACTTC.

The chain carries TRBV6-2 or TRBV6-3 and TRBJ2-7, with a weak D call TRBD2 (6 bases). CDR3 length: 14 amino acids. The germline V gene has CDR1 MNHEY and CDR2 SVGEGT. V shed 2 bases and J shed 2 bases, with 10 bases lying between them. Here the CDR3 DNA reads TGTGCCAGCAGTTACAGGGACTGGGCCTACGAGCAGTACTTC. Translation gives CASSYRDWAYEQYF.

J is TRBJ2-5 and V is TRBV6-2 or TRBV6-3, with 7 positions matching TRBD2. This CDR3 has 15 residues. The V and J ends lost 2 bases and 5 bases, in that order; junction bases with no gene match: 8. The germline V gene has CDR1 MNHEY and CDR2 SVGEGT. The CDR3 protein is CASSYSPLASETQYF. The CDR3 coding sequence is TGTGCCAGCAGTTACAGCCCACTAGCGTCGGAGACCCAGTACTTC.

The V and J genes are TRBV7-2 and TRBJ2-2; the D gene is possibly TRBD2 (5 bases). This CDR3 spans 14 amino acids. Germline CDR1 and CDR2: SGHTA and FQGNSA. Trimming removed 5 bases at V and 4 bases at J, with 11 bases between. The CDR3 is CASSPRRATGELFF. CDR3 coding DNA: TGTGCCAGCAGCCCGCGGCGGGCCACCGGGGAGCTGTTTTTT.

The CDR3 nucleotides are TGCAGTGCCGCGACTAGCGGGAGGGCCGCAGATACGCAGTATTTT. This encodes CSAATSGRAADTQYF. The genes are TRBV20-1 and TRBJ2-3, with TRBD2 identical over 14 bases. Germline assignment: CDR1 DFQATT and CDR2 SNEGSKA (reference sequence). The CDR3 loop spans 15 amino acids. V was clipped by 6 bases and J by 4 bases; unmatched bases: 6.